These T cell receptor beta chains were read from a single sample in a study of shared clonotypes between healthy human individuals. The data were produced by immunoSEQ multiplex PCR, yet TCRdb's version contains in-frame clones alone and is incomplete. Among over 2,000,000 clones listed, approximately 92% were seen once. The sequenced material came from naive CD8+ T cells from PBMCs. The source of these receptors is a man aged 18 to 29 in good health. Some clones in this sample may be carry-over from other donors' samples. Both conserved end residues are part of each CDR3. A D gene is named only where the DNA matches it firmly. Some rows mark clone size as missing; the rest say once, few, many or name a class of expanded clone.

D gene	V gene	clone size	J gene	CDR3 length	CDR3 DNA	CDR3 protein
TRBD1	TRBV19	NA	TRBJ1-1	16	TGTGCCAGTAGACCCCGCACCGGGACAGTAAACACTGAAGCTTTCTTT	CASRPRTGTVNTEAFF
TRBD2	TRBV29-1	NA	TRBJ2-7	14	TGCAGCGTGGGGGGGACTAGTAACTCCTACGAGCAGTACTTC	CSVGGTSNSYEQYF
TRBD2	TRBV7-6	NA	TRBJ2-1	16	TGTGCCAGCACCCGGTCTAGAGCGGGAGGTTACAATGAGCAGTTCTTC	CASTRSRAGGYNEQFF
NA	TRBV19	once	TRBJ2-5	14	TGTGCCAGTAGTATAATGACAGGTGAAGAGACCCAGTACTTC	CASSIMTGEETQYF
TRBD1	TRBV5-1	NA	TRBJ2-3	15	TGCGCCAGCAGCCCCGAGAGAGACAGGGGAGATACGCAGTATTTT	CASSPERDRGDTQYF
NA	TRBV28	NA	TRBJ2-1	11	TGTGCCAGCGAGACCGGGAATGAGCAGTTCTTC	CASETGNEQFF
TRBD1	TRBV7-3	NA	TRBJ2-1	14	TGTGCCAGCAGCTTCGGACAGGGATACAATGAGCAGTTCTTC	CASSFGQGYNEQFF
NA	TRBV10-3	NA	TRBJ2-5	15	TGTGCCATCAGTGAGTCGGTAGGAGGAGAAGAGACCCAGTACTTC	CAISESVGGEETQYF
NA	TRBV15	NA	TRBJ1-2	15	TGTGCCACCAGCAGAGTGGCGACCAGAGGGTATGGCTACACCTTC	CATSRVATRGYGYTF
TRBD1	TRBV30	NA	TRBJ2-1	15	TGTGCCTGGAGTGTAGGACAGGGGCGCTCGGATGAGCAGTTCTTC	CAWSVGQGRSDEQFF
NA	TRBV6-6	NA	TRBJ1-3	16	TGTGCCAGCAGTTACCCCCCCGGAGTCCCTGGAAACACCATATATTTT	CASSYPPGVPGNTIYF
NA	TRBV28	NA	TRBJ1-3	16	TGTGCCAGCAGTGAAGACCCCGTAAAATTTGGGAACACCATATATTTT	CASSEDPVKFGNTIYF
NA	TRBV7-2	NA	TRBJ2-5	12	TGTGCCAGCAGCCCCAGGGAGGAGACCCAGTACTTC	CASSPREETQYF
NA	TRBV20-1	NA	TRBJ2-1	11	TGTGCCGGGCGGACCTACAATGAGCAGTTCTTC	CAGRTYNEQFF
NA	TRBV14	NA	TRBJ1-2	15	TGTGCCAGCAGCCAAGTACCCGGAGCACACTATGGCTACACCTTC	CASSQVPGAHYGYTF
NA	TRBV19	NA	TRBJ2-7	14	TGTGCCAGTAGTTATGGGGCCAGCTCCTACGAGCAGTACTTC	CASSYGASSYEQYF
NA	TRBV13	NA	TRBJ2-3	14	TGTGCCAGCAGCTCCCGGACAGGCGGGGGTACGCAGTATTTT	CASSSRTGGGTQYF
NA	TRBV6-5	NA	TRBJ1-2	14	TGTGCCAGCAGTTACCGGGGCACCTACTATGGCTACACCTTC	CASSYRGTYYGYTF
NA	TRBV11-2	once	TRBJ2-7	14	TGTGCCAGCAGCTTAGCGGTCGGAACCTACGAGCAGTACTTC	CASSLAVGTYEQYF
NA	TRBV15	NA	TRBJ1-2	12	TGTGCCACCAGCAGAGTAGGCTCTGGCTACACCTTC	CATSRVGSGYTF
NA	TRBV27	NA	TRBJ2-6	14	TGTGCCAGCAGTTTATCCTATGGGGCCAACGTCCTGACTTTC	CASSLSYGANVLTF
TRBD2	TRBV6-6	NA	TRBJ2-1	14	TGTGCCACCTCGCGGGGGGCGAGTAGAAATGAGCAGTTCTTC	CATSRGASRNEQFF
NA	TRBV2	NA	TRBJ2-2	13	TGTGCCAGCACGGGGCCCGTCTCGGGGGAGCTGTTTTTT	CASTGPVSGELFF
NA	TRBV11-1	NA	TRBJ2-5	13	TGTGCCAGCAGCCCCTCGATCCGAGAGACCCAGTACTTC	CASSPSIRETQYF
NA	TRBV5-1	NA	TRBJ2-7	15	TGCGCCAGCAGCCCCGCACAGTCGCCGGGGTACGAGCAGTACTTC	CASSPAQSPGYEQYF
NA	TRBV19	NA	TRBJ2-2	15	TGTGCCAGTAGTGCCCGCGGCGCGCACACCGGGGAGCTGTTTTTT	CASSARGAHTGELFF
NA	TRBV9	few	TRBJ1-4	13	TGTGCCAGCAGCGATCCGGTCAATGAAAAACTGTTTTTT	CASSDPVNEKLFF
NA	TRBV28	NA	TRBJ1-1	12	TGTGCCAGCAGCGCGAGAAGGACTGAAGCTTTCTTT	CASSARRTEAFF
NA	TRBV9	NA	TRBJ2-1	16	TGTGCCAGCAGCGTATATGGGACTGGCTCCTACAATGAGCAGTTCTTC	CASSVYGTGSYNEQFF
NA	TRBV30	NA	TRBJ1-2	13	TGTGCCTGGGATCGGAGGGGTAACTATGGCTACACCTTC	CAWDRRGNYGYTF
NA	TRBV9	few	TRBJ1-1	15	TGTGCCAGCAGCCCGCAGACAGTTCTGAACACTGAAGCTTTCTTT	CASSPQTVLNTEAFF
NA	TRBV6-4	NA	TRBJ1-2	13	TGTGCCAGCAGTGACTCCGGAGTGTATGGCTACACCTTC	CASSDSGVYGYTF
TRBD1	TRBV7-9	NA	TRBJ1-2	13	TGTGCCAGCAGCTTACAGGGGGGAGATGGCTACACCTTC	CASSLQGGDGYTF
NA	TRBV27	NA	TRBJ2-7	18	TGTGCCACCTCAACCCTTTTGTCGGGCCTAGGTTCCTCCTACGAGCAGTACTTC	CATSTLLSGLGSSYEQYF
TRBD1	TRBV4-3	NA	TRBJ2-5	17	TGCGCCAGCAGCCCCACGGGACAGGGGGCGCTTGGGGAGACCCAGTACTTC	CASSPTGQGALGETQYF
TRBD2	TRBV29-1	NA	TRBJ2-7	13	TGCAGCGTGGGGGGACTAGCGGCCTACGAGCAGTACTTC	CSVGGLAAYEQYF
TRBD2	TRBV2	NA	TRBJ2-1	16	TGTGCCAGCAGTGAAGGACTAGCGACCACGAGCTATGAGCAGTTCTTC	CASSEGLATTSYEQFF
NA	TRBV30	NA	TRBJ2-1	13	TGTGCCTATCTACGGAGACCTTACAATGAGCAGTTCTTC	CAYLRRPYNEQFF
NA	TRBV2	NA	TRBJ1-2	12	TGTGCCAGTTGGACCGCCGAGTATGGCTACACCTTC	CASWTAEYGYTF
TRBD1	TRBV5-1	NA	TRBJ2-1	14	TGCGCCAGCAGCCCGCCGACAGGGGCCAATGAGCAGTTCTTC	CASSPPTGANEQFF
NA	TRBV11-2	NA	TRBJ1-6	13	TGTGCCAGCAGCTTAGCTCAGAACTCACCCCTCCACTTT	CASSLAQNSPLHF
NA	TRBV7-8	NA	TRBJ2-7	13	TGTGCCAGCAGCCGATCAGTGACACCCGAGCAGTACTTC	CASSRSVTPEQYF
NA	TRBV2	NA	TRBJ1-3	16	TGTGCCAGCAGTGAAGTGGGTTCGGACAGCGGAAACACCATATATTTT	CASSEVGSDSGNTIYF
TRBD2	TRBV4-1	once	TRBJ2-7	16	TGCGCCAGCAGCCAAGAGGAGGCTAGCGGAACCTACGAGCAGTACTTC	CASSQEEASGTYEQYF
TRBD1	TRBV29-1	NA	TRBJ2-1	14	TGCAGCGTTGCCGGGACAGGCGGATACAATGAGCAGTTCTTC	CSVAGTGGYNEQFF
NA	TRBV6-1	few	TRBJ1-5	13	TGTGCCGACCCTCAGGAAAGCGATCAGCCCCAGCATTTT	CADPQESDQPQHF
TRBD1	TRBV27	few	TRBJ2-7	14	TGTGCCAGCAGTCCCCGACAGGGGGCGTACGAGCAGTACTTC	CASSPRQGAYEQYF
NA	TRBV19	NA	TRBJ2-3	15	TGTGCCAGTAGTATACGCACTGTGAGGACAGATACGCAGTATTTT	CASSIRTVRTDTQYF
NA	TRBV28	NA	TRBJ2-7	12	TGTGCCAGCAGCAGAAACAGGGCTGAGCAGTACTTC	CASSRNRAEQYF
NA	TRBV2	NA	TRBJ2-3	12	TGTGCCAGCAGCCTAGCGACTGATACGCAGTATTTT	CASSLATDTQYF
NA	TRBV6-6	NA	TRBJ2-7	13	TGTGCCAGCAGTTACTCGAATGATTACGAGCAGTACTTC	CASSYSNDYEQYF
NA	TRBV6-1	NA	TRBJ2-1	16	TGTGCCAGCAGTGAAGAAGAATTAGCGTGGTACAATGAGCAGTTCTTC	CASSEEELAWYNEQFF
NA	TRBV5-8	NA	TRBJ1-3	15	TGTGCCAGCAGCCCCGGGGTGAGCTCTGGAAACACCATATATTTT	CASSPGVSSGNTIYF
NA	TRBV28	NA	TRBJ2-7	14	TGTGCCAGCAGTCCGCCGGGGACCTTATACGAGCAGTACTTC	CASSPPGTLYEQYF
NA	TRBV6-1	NA	TRBJ1-2	15	TGTGCCAGCAGTGAATTGCGCAGGGGAGCTGGTGGCTACACCTTC	CASSELRRGAGGYTF